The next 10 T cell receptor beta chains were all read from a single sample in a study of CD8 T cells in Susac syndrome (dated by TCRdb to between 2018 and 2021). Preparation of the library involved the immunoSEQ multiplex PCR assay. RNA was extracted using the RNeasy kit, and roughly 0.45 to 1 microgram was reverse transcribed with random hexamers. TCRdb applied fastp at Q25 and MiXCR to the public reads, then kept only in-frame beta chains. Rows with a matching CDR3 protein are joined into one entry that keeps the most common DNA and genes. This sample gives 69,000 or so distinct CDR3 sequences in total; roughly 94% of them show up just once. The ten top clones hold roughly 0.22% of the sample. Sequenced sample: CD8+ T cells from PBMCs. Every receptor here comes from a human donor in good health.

The CDR3 sequence is CASSLNGGDQPQHF. CDR3 coding DNA: TGTGCCAGCAGTTTGAACGGAGGAGATCAGCCCCAGCATTTT. J is TRBJ1-5 and V is TRBV27, with D unresolved. This CDR3 has 14 amino acids. Germline V gene sequence: CDR1 MNHEY, CDR2 SMNVEV (reference sequence). V shed 3 bases and J shed 5 bases, with 11 bases lying between them.

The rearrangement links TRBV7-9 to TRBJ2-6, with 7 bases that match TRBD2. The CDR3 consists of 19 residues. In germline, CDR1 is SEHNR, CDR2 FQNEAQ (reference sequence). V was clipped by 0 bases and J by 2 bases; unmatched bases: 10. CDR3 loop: CASSLAPGGTGPGANVLTF. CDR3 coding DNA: TGTGCCAGCAGCTTAGCGCCGGGGGGAACGGGCCCTGGGGCCAACGTCCTGACTTTC.

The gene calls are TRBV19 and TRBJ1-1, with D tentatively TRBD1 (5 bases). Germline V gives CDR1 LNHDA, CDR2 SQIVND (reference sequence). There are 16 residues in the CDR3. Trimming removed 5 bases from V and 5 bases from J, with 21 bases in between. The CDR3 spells CASSSHLRVLQTEAFF. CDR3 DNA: TGTGCCAGTAGTTCCCATCTCAGGGTCCTGCAGACTGAAGCTTTCTTT.

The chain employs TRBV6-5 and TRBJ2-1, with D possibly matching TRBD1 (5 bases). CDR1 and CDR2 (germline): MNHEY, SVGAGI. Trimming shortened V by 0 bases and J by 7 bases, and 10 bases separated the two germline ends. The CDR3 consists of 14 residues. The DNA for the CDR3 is TGTGCCAGCAGTTACTCGATGGGGCTTAATGAGCAGTTCTTC. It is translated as CASSYSMGLNEQFF.

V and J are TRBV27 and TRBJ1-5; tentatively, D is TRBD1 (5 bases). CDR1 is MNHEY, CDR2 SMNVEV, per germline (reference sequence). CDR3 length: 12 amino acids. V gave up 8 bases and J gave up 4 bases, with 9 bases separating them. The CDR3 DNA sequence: TGTGCCAGCTGGGGGTGGAATCAGCCCCAGCATTTT. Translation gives CASWGWNQPQHF.

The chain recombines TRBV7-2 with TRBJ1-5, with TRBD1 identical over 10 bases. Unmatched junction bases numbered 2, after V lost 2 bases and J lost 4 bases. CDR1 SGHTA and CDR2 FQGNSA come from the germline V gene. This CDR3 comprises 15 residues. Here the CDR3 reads CASSLWTGGNQPQHF. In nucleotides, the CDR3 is TGTGCCAGCAGCTTATGGACAGGGGGGAATCAGCCCCAGCATTTT. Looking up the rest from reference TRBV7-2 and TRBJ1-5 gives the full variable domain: GAGVSQSPSNKVTEKGKDVELRCDPISGHTALYWYRQSLGQGLEFLIYFQGNSAPDKSGLPSDRFSAERTGGSVSTLTIQRTQQEDSAVYLCASSLWTGGNQPQHFGDGTRLSIL.

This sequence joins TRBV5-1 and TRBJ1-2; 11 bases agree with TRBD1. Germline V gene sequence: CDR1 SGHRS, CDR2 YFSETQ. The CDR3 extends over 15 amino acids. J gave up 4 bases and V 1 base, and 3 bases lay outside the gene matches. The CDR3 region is CASSLWTGGGYGYTF. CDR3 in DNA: TGCGCCAGCAGCTTGTGGACAGGGGGCGGCTATGGCTACACCTTC. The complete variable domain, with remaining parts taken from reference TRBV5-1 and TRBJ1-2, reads KAGVTQTPRYLIKTRGQQVTLSCSPISGHRSVSWYQQTPGQGLQFLFEYFSETQRNKGNFPGRFSGRQFSNSRSEMNVSTLELGDSALYLCASSLWTGGGYGYTFGSGTRLTVV.

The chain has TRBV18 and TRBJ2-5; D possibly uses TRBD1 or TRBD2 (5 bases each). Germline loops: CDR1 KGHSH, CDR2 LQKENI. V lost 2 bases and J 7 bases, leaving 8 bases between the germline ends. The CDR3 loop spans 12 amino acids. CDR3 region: CASSPTGGTQYF. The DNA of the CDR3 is TGTGCCAGCTCACCAACTGGGGGGACCCAGTACTTC.

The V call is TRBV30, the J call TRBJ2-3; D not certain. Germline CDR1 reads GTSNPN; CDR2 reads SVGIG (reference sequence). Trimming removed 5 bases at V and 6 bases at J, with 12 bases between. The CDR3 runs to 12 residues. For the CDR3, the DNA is TGTGCCTGGTCCCCCCTGTTTGATACGCAGTATTTT. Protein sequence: CAWSPLFDTQYF.

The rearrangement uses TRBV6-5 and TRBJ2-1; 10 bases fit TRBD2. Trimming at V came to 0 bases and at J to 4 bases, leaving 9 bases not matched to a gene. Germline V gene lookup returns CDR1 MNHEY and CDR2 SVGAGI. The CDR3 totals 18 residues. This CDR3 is CASSYSEPSSGGYNEQFF. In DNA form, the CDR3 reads TGTGCCAGCAGTTACTCCGAGCCTTCTAGCGGGGGTTACAATGAGCAGTTCTTC.